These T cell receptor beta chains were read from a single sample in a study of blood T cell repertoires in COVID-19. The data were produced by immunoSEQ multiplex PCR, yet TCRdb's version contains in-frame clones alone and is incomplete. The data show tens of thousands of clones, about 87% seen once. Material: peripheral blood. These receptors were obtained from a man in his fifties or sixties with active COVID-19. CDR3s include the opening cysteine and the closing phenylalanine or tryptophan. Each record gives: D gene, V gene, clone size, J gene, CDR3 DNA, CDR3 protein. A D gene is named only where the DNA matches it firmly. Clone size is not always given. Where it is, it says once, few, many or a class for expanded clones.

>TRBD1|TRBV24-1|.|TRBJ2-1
TGTGCCACCAGTGATGCCAGCCAGGGGGATGAGCAGTTCTTC
CATSDASQGDEQFF
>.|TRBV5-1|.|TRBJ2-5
TGCGCCAGCAGCCCGGGACTGCAAGAGACCCAGTACTTC
CASSPGLQETQYF
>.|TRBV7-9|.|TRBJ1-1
TGTGCCAGCAGCTTCCTTTCGACAGATAACACTGAAGCTTTCTTT
CASSFLSTDNTEAFF
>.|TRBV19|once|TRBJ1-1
TGTGCCAGTAGTCCCCAGGTGCCCAACACTGAAGCTTTCTTT
CASSPQVPNTEAFF
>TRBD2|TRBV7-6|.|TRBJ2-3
TGTGCCAGCAGCTTAGCGAGGAGCGGGGGGGCTGATACGCAGTATTTT
CASSLARSGGADTQYF
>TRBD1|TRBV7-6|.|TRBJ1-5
TGTGCCAGCAGCTCAGCTCAGGGGGGAAGCAATCAGCCCCAGCATTTT
CASSSAQGGSNQPQHF
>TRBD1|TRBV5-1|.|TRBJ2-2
TGCGCCAGCAGCTTGCAACCCCGGGGACAGGGGAACACCGGGGAGCTGTTTTTT
CASSLQPRGQGNTGELFF
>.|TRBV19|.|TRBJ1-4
TGTGCCAGTAGTATAGAACAGGGCCTCACGGGAAAAACTGTTTTT
CASSIEQGLTGKTVF
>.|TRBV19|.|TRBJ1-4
TGTGCCAGTAGTATAGCGTCGCGTAGAGGGGAAAAACTGTTTTTT
CASSIASRRGEKLFF
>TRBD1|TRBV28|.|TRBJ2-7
TGTGCCAGCAGTCCAGTGACAGGGAACGAGCAGTACTTC
CASSPVTGNEQYF
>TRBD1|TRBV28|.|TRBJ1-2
TGTGCCACTGCCGGGACAGGGGCTGGCTACACCTTC
CATAGTGAGYTF